This is a list of T cell receptor beta chains from one sample in a study of shared clonotypes between healthy human individuals. Method: immunoSEQ multiplex PCR; TCRdb's copy keeps in-frame clones and lacks some. The table records 600,000 or so clones, about 95% of them present only once. The source material was naive CD8+ T cells sorted from blood. The origin of the receptors is a woman aged 25 to 39 in good health. Each CDR3 is given with its conserved first and last residue. Fields, in order: V gene, clone size, D gene, J gene, CDR3 DNA, CDR3 protein. D genes are given only for firm matches. Expanded clones get a size class; other rows say once, few or many, or leave the size out.

V: TRBV6-5
size: .
D: .
J: TRBJ1-3
DNA: TGTGCCAGCAGCACTTGGGTTTACTCTGGAAACACCATATATTTT
CDR3: CASSTWVYSGNTIYF

V: TRBV7-9
size: .
D: .
J: TRBJ2-2
DNA: TGTGCCAGCAGCGCGAATTACCGGGACGGGGTGCTGTTTTTT
CDR3: CASSANYRDGVLFF

V: TRBV4-1
size: once
D: .
J: TRBJ1-2
DNA: TGCGCCAGCAGCCAAGCGCAGGCGAGGGGGGACTATGGCTACACCTTC
CDR3: CASSQAQARGDYGYTF

V: TRBV4-1
size: .
D: .
J: TRBJ1-5
DNA: TGCGCCAGCAGCCGGGTCCTCAATCAGCCCCAGCATTTT
CDR3: CASSRVLNQPQHF

V: TRBV15
size: .
D: .
J: TRBJ1-4
DNA: TGTGCCACCAGCAGAGCTTTCCCAACTCTGGAACTGTTTTTT
CDR3: CATSRAFPTLELFF

V: TRBV13
size: .
D: .
J: TRBJ2-7
DNA: TGTGCCAGCAGCTTAGAAGCGAGTTTATACGAGCAGTACTTC
CDR3: CASSLEASLYEQYF

V: TRBV2
size: .
D: TRBD1
J: TRBJ1-2
DNA: TGTGCCAGCAGTGAACCAGGATGGGACAGGGTCCTTAACTATGGCTACACCTTC
CDR3: CASSEPGWDRVLNYGYTF

V: TRBV7-9
size: .
D: .
J: TRBJ2-1
DNA: TGTGCCAGCAGCCGTTCAATCCCAGACTACAATGAGCAGTTCTTC
CDR3: CASSRSIPDYNEQFF

V: TRBV6-5
size: .
D: .
J: TRBJ2-5
DNA: TGTGCCAGCAGTTATAGGTCTGGGGGAGAGACCCAGTACTTC
CDR3: CASSYRSGGETQYF

V: TRBV4-1
size: .
D: TRBD2
J: TRBJ2-2
DNA: TGCGCCAGCAGCCAAGATCCGGCTAGCGGGCTAGCGAAGGACACCGGGGAGCTGTTTTTT
CDR3: CASSQDPASGLAKDTGELFF

V: TRBV7-9
size: .
D: TRBD2
J: TRBJ2-7
DNA: TGTGCCAGCAGCTTAGGAGCAGAGGGGAGCGGGAGGACCTCCTACGAGCAGTACTTC
CDR3: CASSLGAEGSGRTSYEQYF

V: TRBV19
size: .
D: .
J: TRBJ1-1
DNA: TGTGCCAGTCCCCCCGAGAAGGGAAACCCGCTATACACTGAAGCTTTCTTT
CDR3: CASPPEKGNPLYTEAFF

V: TRBV30
size: .
D: .
J: TRBJ1-1
DNA: TGTGCCTGGAGGGCGGGGGGCACTGAAGCTTTCTTT
CDR3: CAWRAGGTEAFF

V: TRBV5-4
size: .
D: .
J: TRBJ2-1
DNA: TGTGCCAGCAGCTTAGAGGCGGGAAACAATGAGCAGTTCTTC
CDR3: CASSLEAGNNEQFF

V: TRBV27
size: .
D: TRBD2
J: TRBJ2-3
DNA: TGTGCCAGCAGACGACTAGCGGGCCTTAGCACAGATACGCAGTATTTT
CDR3: CASRRLAGLSTDTQYF

V: TRBV5-1
size: .
D: TRBD2
J: TRBJ2-3
DNA: TGCGCCAGCAGCTTAAGACTAGCGGGAGCAGATACGCAGTATTTT
CDR3: CASSLRLAGADTQYF

V: TRBV11-2
size: .
D: .
J: TRBJ1-5
DNA: TGTGCCAGCAGCTTAAAAAGGAGAGGCAATCAGCCCCAGCATTTT
CDR3: CASSLKRRGNQPQHF

V: TRBV27
size: .
D: .
J: TRBJ2-1
DNA: TGTGCCAGCAGTTCCCCGGGAGAGCAGTTCTTC
CDR3: CASSSPGEQFF

V: TRBV28
size: .
D: .
J: TRBJ1-5
DNA: TGTGCCAGCAGCTGGACTGATTATCAGCCCCAGCATTTT
CDR3: CASSWTDYQPQHF

V: TRBV7-9
size: .
D: TRBD1
J: TRBJ2-7
DNA: TGTGCCAGCAGCCCGACGACCACAGGGGGGTCCCTGTATTACGAGCAGTACTTC
CDR3: CASSPTTTGGSLYYEQYF

V: TRBV4-1
size: .
D: .
J: TRBJ2-7
DNA: TGCGCCAGCAGCCAAGTCCCATGGCGGGAACTCCCCTACGAGCAGTACTTC
CDR3: CASSQVPWRELPYEQYF

V: TRBV5-6
size: .
D: TRBD1
J: TRBJ2-5
DNA: TGTGCCAGCAGCAATCACGGGACAGGGGGCAGAGAGACCCAGTACTTC
CDR3: CASSNHGTGGRETQYF

V: TRBV2
size: .
D: .
J: TRBJ2-7
DNA: TGTGCCAGCAGTGAAGGACAAAACTACGAGCAGTACTTC
CDR3: CASSEGQNYEQYF

V: TRBV6-5
size: .
D: .
J: TRBJ2-1
DNA: TGTGCCAGCAGTTACTCGTCCGGCAATGAGCAGTTCTTC
CDR3: CASSYSSGNEQFF

V: TRBV5-6
size: .
D: .
J: TRBJ2-1
DNA: TGTGCCAGCAGCTTGGATACAGGGCCTTACTCCTACAATGAGCAGTTCTTC
CDR3: CASSLDTGPYSYNEQFF

V: TRBV5-6
size: .
D: TRBD1
J: TRBJ2-3
DNA: TGTGCTTCCAGGACGGGGACAGTCGGCACAGATACGCAGTATTTT
CDR3: CASRTGTVGTDTQYF

V: TRBV10-2
size: .
D: .
J: TRBJ2-7
DNA: TGCGCCAGCACTTCTAGCGCGGTCTACGAGCAGTACTTC
CDR3: CASTSSAVYEQYF

V: TRBV15
size: once
D: .
J: TRBJ2-1
DNA: TGTGCCACCAGCAGAGATCTCAAGGAATACAATGAGCAGTTCTTC
CDR3: CATSRDLKEYNEQFF

V: TRBV11-2
size: .
D: TRBD2
J: TRBJ2-5
DNA: TGTGCCAGCAGCTTAATTAGCGGGTTAAAAGAGACCCAGTACTTC
CDR3: CASSLISGLKETQYF

V: TRBV19
size: .
D: .
J: TRBJ1-2
DNA: TGTGCCAGTAGTATAGTTCTCGGCAGGGCGGACGGCTACACCTTC
CDR3: CASSIVLGRADGYTF

V: TRBV11-1
size: .
D: .
J: TRBJ1-4
DNA: TGTGCCAGCAGCGGGCGGGCTGGGGAAAAACTGTTTTTT
CDR3: CASSGRAGEKLFF

V: TRBV4-1
size: .
D: .
J: TRBJ2-7
DNA: TGCGCCAGCAGCCAAGAAATTGGTCCGGCATCCTACGAGCAGTACTTC
CDR3: CASSQEIGPASYEQYF

V: TRBV19
size: .
D: .
J: TRBJ1-2
DNA: TGTGCCTCCGACTTCAGTGGAGGCTACACCTTC
CDR3: CASDFSGGYTF

V: TRBV15
size: .
D: .
J: TRBJ2-7
DNA: TGTGCCACCAGCAGTCCAGGGTCCGAGCAGTACTTC
CDR3: CATSSPGSEQYF

V: TRBV13
size: .
D: .
J: TRBJ1-1
DNA: TGTGCCAGCAGCTCGGGAACAGGTATGAACACTGAAGCTTTCTTT
CDR3: CASSSGTGMNTEAFF

V: TRBV4-1
size: .
D: .
J: TRBJ2-6
DNA: TGCGCCAGCAGCCAAGATGAAGGTGGGGCCAACGTCCTGACTTTC
CDR3: CASSQDEGGANVLTF

V: TRBV27
size: once
D: .
J: TRBJ1-4
DNA: TGTGCCAGCAGTTTCTTGGGGGATAATGAAAAACTGTTTTTT
CDR3: CASSFLGDNEKLFF

V: TRBV28
size: .
D: .
J: TRBJ2-2
DNA: TGTGCCAGCAGTTTGGCGTTTCTAAACACCGGGGAGCTGTTTTTT
CDR3: CASSLAFLNTGELFF

V: TRBV19
size: few
D: .
J: TRBJ1-1
DNA: TGTGCCAGTAGATCACTCGAAGGGGCGGAGAACACTGAAGCTTTCTTT
CDR3: CASRSLEGAENTEAFF

V: TRBV13
size: .
D: .
J: TRBJ2-5
DNA: TGTGCCAGCAGCCTCCTAAGCAGGGAAGAGACCCAGTACTTC
CDR3: CASSLLSREETQYF

V: TRBV6-1
size: .
D: TRBD2
J: TRBJ2-7
DNA: TGTGCCAGCAGTGAAAACGACCGGCGGGAGGCCTACGAGCAGTACTTC
CDR3: CASSENDRREAYEQYF

V: TRBV6-4
size: once
D: .
J: TRBJ1-6
DNA: TGTGCCAGCAGTGACCCCTCGAGGGGGGTATGGCTCTGCTCACCCCTCCACTTT
CDR3: CASSDPSRGVWLCSPLHF

V: TRBV6-6
size: .
D: TRBD2
J: TRBJ2-7
DNA: TGTGCCAGCAGTTACCCTACTAGCGGCAGACCCTACGAGCAGTACTTC
CDR3: CASSYPTSGRPYEQYF

V: TRBV29-1
size: once
D: TRBD2
J: TRBJ2-1
DNA: TGCAGCGTTGAAGGCGGGAGGGCCCGGGGGAATGAGCAGTTCTTC
CDR3: CSVEGGRARGNEQFF

V: TRBV19
size: .
D: .
J: TRBJ2-2
DNA: TGTGCCAGTAGTATAGATCTACGTACCGGGGAGCTGTTTTTT
CDR3: CASSIDLRTGELFF